These 16 T cell receptor beta chains originate from one sample sequenced in a study of OX40 agonist ivuxolimab in advanced cancers. TCRdb keeps only in-frame clones here, not all; method: immunoSEQ multiplex PCR. The sample holds more than 55,000 clones, 88% seen once. Sequencing used CD4+ or CD8+ T cells sorted from blood, obtained in a trial of the OX40 agonist ivuxolimab. The receptors here all came from an adult with an advanced solid tumor such as melanoma, head and neck, liver or kidney cancer.

This clone was picked up one time. This sequence joins TRBV7-2 and TRBJ2-2; D could derive from TRBD1 or TRBD2 (6 bases each). V dropped 5 bases and J dropped 6 bases, with 19 bases sitting between them. Germline V gene data show CDR1 as SGHTA and CDR2 as FQGNSA. The CDR3 contains 16 residues. In DNA, the CDR3 is TGTGCCAGCAGCGGGAGGCAGGGGAATTTGGCCGGGGAGCTGTTTTTT. Its translation: CASSGRQGNLAGELFF.

The chain has TRBV4-1 and TRBJ1-2; D remains unclear. Germline loops: CDR1 MGHRA, CDR2 YSYEKL. The CDR3 is 17 residues long. V dropped 1 base and J dropped 2 bases, with 17 bases sitting between them. CDR3 sequence (DNA): TGCGCCAGCAGCCAAGGGTTAATTCGAGAGGCGAACTATGGCTACACCTTC. Its translation is CASSQGLIREANYGYTF.

There are a few counts of this clone. This rearrangement joins TRBV25-1 to TRBJ1-4, with D possibly being TRBD1 (6 bases). Trimming took 6 bases from V and 8 from J, leaving 19 bases between them. The CDR3 has 15 residues. From germline, CDR1 is MGHDK and CDR2 SYGVNS. CDR3 protein: CASRTTGGLAEKLFF. CDR3 DNA sequence: TGTGCCAGCAGAACGACAGGTGGTCTCGCCGAAAAACTGTTTTTT. Full variable domain (outside the CDR3, taken from reference TRBV25-1 and TRBJ1-4): EADIYQTPRYLVIGTGKKITLECSQTMGHDKMYWYQQDPGMELHLIHYSYGVNSTEKGDLSSESTVSRIRTEHFPLTLESARPSHTSQYLCASRTTGGLAEKLFFGSGTQLSVL.

V and J are TRBV18 and TRBJ1-3; D remains ambiguous. V lost 3 bases to trimming and J lost 0 bases, with 12 bases between them. CDR3 size: 16 residues. The germline gives CDR1 KGHSH, CDR2 LQKENI. CDR3 region: CASSPSRADSGNTIYF. CDR3 bases: TGTGCCAGCTCACCCAGCCGGGCCGACTCTGGAAACACCATATATTTT. The variable domain in full, with the rest retrieved from reference TRBV18 and TRBJ1-3, is NAGVMQNPRHLVRRRGQEARLRCSPMKGHSHVYWYRQLPEEGLKFMVYLQKENIIDESGMPKERFSAEFPKEGPSILRIQQVVRGDSAAYFCASSPSRADSGNTIYFGEGSWLTVV.

The chain employs TRBV2 and TRBJ2-1, with D possibly being TRBD1 (5 bases). Trimming pared 9 bases from V and 6 bases from J, leaving 18 bases between. This CDR3 spans 14 amino acids. From germline, CDR1 is SNHLY and CDR2 FYNNEI. CDR3 sequence: CASGKGSISNEQFF. CDR3 nucleotides: TGTGCCAGTGGTAAGGGGTCGATCTCCAATGAGCAGTTCTTC.

The CDR3 region has the DNA TGTGCCAGCAGCTTAGGTCCAGTGGGGGGGCTCAGTGAAGCTTTCTTT. Translation gives CASSLGPVGGLSEAFF. The genes are TRBV7-8 and TRBJ1-1, with D possibly TRBD1 on 6 matching bases. Trimming took off 1 base at V and 7 bases at J, with 19 bases between the two ends. Germline V lookup: CDR1 SGHVS, CDR2 FQNEAQ. This CDR3 is 16 amino acids long.

The V gene is TRBV14, the J gene TRBJ1-3, with D unclear. CDR3 length equals 17 residues. Trimming removed 1 base from V and 4 bases from J, with 17 bases in between. Germline V gene lookup returns CDR1 SGHDN and CDR2 FVKESK. CDR3 DNA sequence: TGTGCCAGCAGCCAAGTCCCTGGGCAGGTGTCGGGAAACACCATATATTTT. Its protein product is CASSQVPGQVSGNTIYF.

The chain joins TRBV9 to TRBJ2-1; TRBD2 agrees at 7 bases. Germline V gives CDR1 SGDLS, CDR2 YYNGEE. This CDR3 has 14 amino acids. The V segment lost 0 bases and the J segment 9 bases; nucleotides outside the gene matches: 6. Here the CDR3 DNA reads TGTGCCAGCAGCGTAGTGGGGGGGAGTACTGAGCAGTTCTTC. Translating it yields CASSVVGGSTEQFF.

The chain joins TRBV28 to TRBJ2-1; TRBD2 agrees at 8 bases. Trimming took 6 bases from V and 6 from J; bases not matched to a gene: 7. The germline V gene has CDR1 MDHEN and CDR2 SYDVKM. The CDR3 is 14 residues long. DNA of the CDR3: TGTGCCAGCAGGGACGGGGGGGTCGGCAATGAGCAGTTCTTC. This sequence encodes CASRDGGVGNEQFF.

This clone was observed a single time. The V and J genes are TRBV28 and TRBJ1-1, with no clear D. Per the germline V gene, CDR1 is MDHEN and CDR2 is SYDVKM. This CDR3 has 17 amino acids. V lost 5 bases to trimming and J lost 1 base, with 20 bases between them. The CDR3 reads CASSPYPWRGPNTEAFF. The CDR3 region has the DNA TGTGCCAGCAGTCCCTACCCCTGGAGAGGACCGAACACTGAAGCTTTCTTT.

This chain connects TRBV9 to TRBJ2-7; weak D call: TRBD2 (5 bases). Germline V gene lookup returns CDR1 SGDLS and CDR2 YYNGEE. V lost 0 bases to trimming and J lost 2 bases, with 12 bases between them. CDR3 length equals 15 residues. The chain's CDR3 is CASSVESGATYEQYF. In nucleotides, the CDR3 is TGTGCCAGCAGCGTAGAGAGCGGCGCTACCTACGAGCAGTACTTC.

The chain has TRBV5-8 and TRBJ1-6, with TRBD1 as a possible D gene (6 bases). V was clipped by 4 bases and J by 5 bases, with 16 bases between them. CDR3 size: 16 residues. Germline CDR1 SGHTS, CDR2 YDEGEE. In nucleotides, the CDR3 is TGTGCCAGCAGCCCTACAACGGGGGCAGATAATTCACCCCTCCACTTT. Translation gives CASSPTTGADNSPLHF.

The rearrangement joins TRBV6-5 to TRBJ2-3; 7 bases align to TRBD1. CDR3 length: 15 residues. The germline gives CDR1 MNHEY, CDR2 SVGAGI. V gave up 2 bases and J gave up 2 bases; unmatched junction bases: 4. CDR3 coding DNA: TGTGCCAGCAGTTACGGGGGACAGCCCACAGATACGCAGTATTTT. As protein: CASSYGGQPTDTQYF.

This clone was seen only once. This rearrangement joins TRBV6-5 to TRBJ1-1; a weak D match, TRBD1 (5 bases). Trimming stripped 4 bases from V and 6 bases from J, with 12 bases between. CDR1 MNHEY and CDR2 SVGAGI come from the germline V gene. This CDR3 has 13 amino acids. As DNA, the CDR3 is TGTGCCAGCAGTTCTACAGGTAACGCTGAAGCTTTCTTT. Protein sequence: CASSSTGNAEAFF.

The J gene is TRBJ1-2, the V gene TRBV6-5; 8 positions match TRBD1. The CDR3 runs to 13 residues. J was trimmed by 6 bases and V by 5 bases; bases with no gene match: 5. The germline V gene encodes CDR1 MNHEY and CDR2 SVGAGI. CDR3 in DNA: TGTGCCAGCAGTACATCGACAGGGGATGGCTACACCTTC. Residues: CASSTSTGDGYTF.

The V gene is TRBV9, the J gene TRBJ1-1, with a possible D match to TRBD1 (6 bases). Trimming removed 2 bases from V and 6 bases from J, with 14 bases in between. This CDR3 region has 14 residues. Germline assignment: CDR1 SGDLS and CDR2 YYNGEE. The CDR3 spells CASSVVGGSAEAFF. Written as DNA, the CDR3 is TGTGCCAGCAGCGTTGTGGGGGGCTCGGCTGAAGCTTTCTTT. Variable domain in full (rest from reference TRBV9 and TRBJ1-1): DSGVTQTPKHLITATGQRVTLRCSPRSGDLSVYWYQQSLDQGLQFLIQYYNGEERAKGNILERFSAQQFPDLHSELNLSSLELGDSALYFCASSVVGGSAEAFFGQGTRLTVV.